Below, 28 T cell receptor beta chains from the same sample are listed, as sequenced in a study of blood T cells in healthy people across ages. Alongside a J-beta primer mix, a sample-barcoded 5' primer served in a second PCR lasting roughly 6 to 11 cycles. Using its own MiXCR run on the 5' RACE reads, TCRdb lists one record per CDR3 protein. The data contain more than 750,000 distinct CDR3 sequences, just under 30% of them singletons. Separately, the same data were catalogued under a study of T cells of mothers and their children.

The material sequenced was blood. The receptor set was obtained from a woman aged 40 to 50 in good health.

The rearrangement uses TRBV20-1 and TRBJ1-1; D perhaps matches TRBD1 (5 bases). Per germline, CDR1 DFQATT and CDR2 SNEGSKA (reference sequence). Trimming shortened V by 5 bases and J by 6 bases, and 25 bases separated the two germline ends. This CDR3 is built from 16 residues. The CDR3 DNA sequence: TGCAGTGCTCCCAGTGATCTTGAAGGGGTTTTGCCTGAAGCTTTCTTT. Translated: CSAPSDLEGVLPEAFF.

This clonotype turned up a few times. This chain joins TRBV5-1 and TRBJ2-1; TRBD2 matches at 10 bases. CDR3 length equals 12 residues. V lost 4 bases to trimming and J lost 14 bases; unmatched junction nucleotides: 6. Per germline, CDR1 SGHRS and CDR2 YFSETQ. The CDR3 region is CASSQGLAAKFF. As DNA, the CDR3 is TGCGCCAGCAGCCAAGGACTAGCGGCAAAGTTCTTC. Combining the CDR3 with reference TRBV5-1 and TRBJ2-1 gives the whole variable domain KAGVTQTPRYLIKTRGQQVTLSCSPISGHRSVSWYQQTPGQGLQFLFEYFSETQRNKGNFPGRFSGRQFSNSRSEMNVSTLELGDSALYLCASSQGLAAKFFGPGTRLTVL.

On this clonotype itself: A much bigger clone sits one base away, suggesting this may be a read error. J is TRBJ1-5 and V is TRBV6-5, with TRBD1 matching 9 bases. The closer fit of TRBJ2-3 to the DNA end suggests the J call may be wrong. Looked up from germline, CDR1 is MNHEY and CDR2 is SVGAGI. The CDR3 runs 15 residues. CDR3 DNA sequence: TGTGCCAGCAGTAATGGACAGGGGAGAAATCAGCCCCAGTATTTT. Its protein is CASSNGQGRNQPQYF.

This clonotype was seen more than once but under ten times. This sequence joins TRBV12-3 or TRBV12-4 and TRBJ2-5, with 7 bases that match TRBD2. The CDR3 has 15 amino acids. J was trimmed by 11 bases and V by 5 bases; bases with no gene match: 17. CDR3 sequence (DNA): TGTGCCAGCAGTGGGCGGGACTCACCGGGGAGGGAGCAGTACTTC. It is translated as CASSGRDSPGREQYF.

The chain's CDR3 is CASSLGVGGTQYF. The CDR3 nucleotides are TGTGCCAGCAGTCTAGGGGTTGGAGGGACCCAGTACTTC. The chain combines TRBV12-3 or TRBV12-4 with TRBJ2-5, with D perhaps being TRBD1 or TRBD2 (5 bases each). The CDR3 has 13 residues. Trimming removed 5 bases at V and 7 bases at J, with 14 bases between.

This chain joins TRBV28 and TRBJ1-2; TRBD1 matches 8 bases. Germline CDR1 reads MDHEN; CDR2 reads SYDVKM. The V segment lost 5 bases and the J segment 8 bases; nucleotides outside the gene matches: 19. The CDR3 has 17 amino acids. CDR3 sequence reads: CASSPQRWDRLFGGYTF. The CDR3 DNA is TGTGCCAGCAGTCCTCAGAGGTGGGACAGGCTTTTCGGGGGCTACACCTTC.

This clonotype appeared a few times. J is TRBJ1-3 and V is TRBV4-1; possible D gene TRBD1, 6 bases. The V gene's germline CDR1 is MGHRA and CDR2 YSYEKL. CDR3 length: 16 amino acids. V lost 8 bases, J lost 0 bases, and 17 bases lay in between. The chain's CDR3 is CASRGVGGTSGNTIYF. As DNA, the CDR3 is TGCGCCAGCCGAGGGGTCGGGGGCACCTCTGGAAACACCATATATTTT.

This clonotype was found many times. The chain has TRBV20-1 and TRBJ2-7; D not resolved. This CDR3 is built from 13 residues. V dropped 5 bases and J dropped 0 bases, with 11 bases sitting between them. CDR1 DFQATT and CDR2 SNEGSKA come from the germline V gene (reference sequence). Here the CDR3 reads CSAGVVHSYEQYF. CDR3 DNA: TGCAGTGCTGGGGTTGTACACTCCTACGAGCAGTACTTC.

Worth noting for this clonotype: A much more abundant neighbour one base away suggests this may be a read error. The chain couples TRBV7-2 to TRBJ2-4; 8 positions agree with TRBD1. The J call is doubtful: the DNA matches TRBJ2-7 better. Germline V CDR1 and CDR2: SGHTA, FQGNSA. CDR3 length: 14 amino acids. CDR3 DNA: TGTGCCGGCAGCCCGCAGGGGGCGCGGTACGAGCAGTACTTC. It is translated as CAGSPQGARYEQYF.

This clonotype was counted a few times. The chain uses TRBV10-3 and TRBJ2-1; TRBD1 is a possible D gene (5 bases). Germline lookup yields CDR1 ENHRY and CDR2 SYGVKD. V was trimmed by 0 bases and J by 5 bases, leaving 11 bases between them. The CDR3 has 15 residues. The DNA of the CDR3 is TGTGCCATCAGTGAGTCGGGGCTGGATAACAATGAGCAGTTCTTC. Its protein product is CAISESGLDNNEQFF.

The chain links TRBV7-2 to TRBJ1-2; TRBD1 matches at 7 bases. This CDR3 comprises 13 residues. V shed 6 bases, J shed 8 bases, and the junction held 9 bases outside the gene matches. The germline V gene has CDR1 SGHTA and CDR2 FQGNSA. CDR3 nucleotides: TGTGCCAGCAGGCTCGGGACAGACGGGGGCTACACCTTC. Translated: CASRLGTDGGYTF.

This clonotype was counted at least ten times. The rearrangement joins TRBV7-2 to TRBJ2-7, with 9 positions matching TRBD1. From germline, CDR1 is SGHTA and CDR2 FQGNSA. V lost 4 bases, J lost 5 bases, and 6 bases stayed unmatched. The CDR3 length is 14 residues. The CDR3 region is CASSWGQGFDEQYF. CDR3 sequence (DNA): TGTGCCAGCAGCTGGGGACAGGGTTTTGACGAGCAGTACTTC.

The rearrangement joins TRBV12-3 or TRBV12-4 to TRBJ2-4; 8 bases are shared with TRBD1. This CDR3 has 15 residues. The trim removed 6 bases at V and 13 bases at J, leaving 17 bases unmatched. The CDR3 region is CASRGGQDAYNEQYF. The DNA for the CDR3 is TGTGCCAGCAGGGGGGGACAGGACGCCTACAATGAGCAGTACTTC.

This clonotype was seen a handful of times. The chain couples TRBV4-3 to TRBJ1-1; D is perhaps TRBD1 (6 bases). The CDR3 runs to 15 residues. Per the germline V gene, CDR1 is LGHNA and CDR2 is YSLEER. Trimming took off 0 bases at V and 3 bases at J, with 11 bases between the two ends. CDR3 in amino acids: CASSQDRAGDTEAFF. CDR3 DNA: TGCGCCAGCAGCCAAGATAGGGCAGGGGACACTGAAGCTTTCTTT.

This clonotype showed up just a few times. V gene TRBV18 combines with J gene TRBJ1-1; D remains unclear. V dropped 5 bases and J dropped 1 base, with 11 bases sitting between them. There are 14 residues in the CDR3. CDR1 KGHSH and CDR2 LQKENI come from the germline V gene. CDR3 sequence reads: CASSGGNTNTEAFF. For the CDR3, the DNA is TGTGCCAGCTCAGGCGGAAACACGAACACTGAAGCTTTCTTT.

The sample holds one count of this clonotype. This rearrangement joins TRBV9 to TRBJ2-1; D not certain. The V gene lost 3 bases and the J gene lost 6 bases, with 4 bases spanning the gap. CDR1 SGDLS and CDR2 YYNGEE come from the germline V gene. CDR3 length: 11 amino acids. The CDR3 region is CASSETNEQFF. Written as DNA, the CDR3 is TGTGCCAGCAGCGAGACCAATGAGCAGTTCTTC.

For this clonotype: This may be a read error, as it is one base from a much larger clone. V is TRBV18 and J is TRBJ2-7, with D perhaps assigned TRBD1 or TRBD2 (5 bases each). Germline V gives CDR1 KGHSH, CDR2 LQKENI. The CDR3 totals 14 residues. V lost 3 bases and J 7 bases, leaving 16 bases between the germline ends. The CDR3 DNA reads as TGTGCCAGCTCACCCGGGTTGGGGGACCGGGAGCAGTACTTC. It specifies CASSPGLGDREQYF.

This clonotype was detected many times. The chain is built from TRBV18 and TRBJ2-7; 10 bases map to TRBD2. This CDR3 is built from 15 residues. V shed 3 bases, J shed 0 bases, and the junction held 2 bases outside the gene matches. Germline lookup yields CDR1 KGHSH and CDR2 LQKENI. The DNA of the CDR3 is TGTGCCAGCTCACCCTTAGCGGGGGGCTCCTACGAGCAGTACTTC. It specifies CASSPLAGGSYEQYF.

This chain links TRBV4-3 with TRBJ2-6; D may be TRBD1 or TRBD2 (5 bases each). This CDR3 comprises 17 residues. V dropped 3 bases and J dropped 0 bases, with 12 bases sitting between them. Germline V gene sequence: CDR1 LGHNA, CDR2 YSLEER. In DNA, the CDR3 is TGCGCCAGCAGCCAGGGGGTGGGGGACTCTGGGGCCAACGTCCTGACTTTC. Amino acids: CASSQGVGDSGANVLTF.

This clonotype turned up a few times. The genes are TRBV7-2 and TRBJ1-2; 10 nucleotides match TRBD1. The CDR3 loop spans 17 amino acids. Germline CDR1 SGHTA, CDR2 FQGNSA. The junction had 9 bases not matched to a gene; V was cut back by 1 base and J by 4 bases. CDR3 DNA sequence: TGTGCCAGCAGCTTAGATCGCGACAGGGGGCGGCTCTATGGCTACACCTTC. Protein: CASSLDRDRGRLYGYTF. Combining the CDR3 with reference TRBV7-2 and TRBJ1-2 gives the whole variable domain GAGVSQSPSNKVTEKGKDVELRCDPISGHTALYWYRQSLGQGLEFLIYFQGNSAPDKSGLPSDRFSAERTGGSVSTLTIQRTQQEDSAVYLCASSLDRDRGRLYGYTFGSGTRLTVV.

This clonotype was observed once. J is TRBJ2-1 and V is TRBV13, with 9 positions matching TRBD2. Losses at the gene ends were 6 bases for V and 2 bases for J; bases not matched to a gene: 17. In germline, CDR1 is PRHDT, CDR2 FYEKMQ (reference sequence). The CDR3 runs to 19 residues. CDR3 nucleotides: TGTGCCAGCAGTTTCTATCGCCTAACTAGCGGGCCAACCTACAATGAGCAGTTCTTC. Translated, it gives CASSFYRLTSGPTYNEQFF.

The chain has TRBV12-3 or TRBV12-4 and TRBJ1-3; D remains ambiguous. The CDR3 sequence is 13 residues long. Trimming took off 7 bases at V and 0 bases at J, with 7 bases between the two ends. Here the CDR3 reads CASMETSGNTIYF. The CDR3 nucleotides are TGTGCCAGCATGGAGACCTCTGGAAACACCATATATTTT.

This clonotype was counted ten times or more. The rearrangement links TRBV7-9 to TRBJ2-5, with a tentative D call TRBD2 (5 bases). The CDR3 consists of 14 residues. Trimming pared 2 bases from V and 2 bases from J, leaving 9 bases between. Germline V gene data show CDR1 as SEHNR and CDR2 as FQNEAQ (reference sequence). The DNA of the CDR3 is TGTGCCAGCAGCTTAAACGGACTGCAAGAGACCCAGTACTTC. Translated: CASSLNGLQETQYF.

This rearrangement joins TRBV6-4 to TRBJ2-2; D gene unclear. V was trimmed by 4 bases and J by 8 bases, leaving 11 bases between them. This CDR3 region has 13 residues. CDR1 is MRHNA, CDR2 SNTAGT, per germline. The CDR3 loop is CASSGSSVGELFF. The CDR3 DNA follows: TGTGCCAGCAGTGGGAGCTCAGTGGGGGAGCTGTTTTTT.

The chain carries TRBV5-5 and TRBJ1-1; D is uncertain. Trimming pared 6 bases from V and 4 bases from J, leaving 13 bases between. The CDR3 has 13 amino acids. CDR1 and CDR2 (germline): SGHKS, YYEKEE (reference sequence). The CDR3 spells CASMLTEITEAFF. The CDR3 DNA follows: TGTGCCAGCATGCTAACAGAGATCACTGAAGCTTTCTTT. Full variable domain (remainder filled in from reference TRBV5-5 and TRBJ1-1): DAGVTQSPTHLIKTRGQQVTLRCSPISGHKSVSWYQQVLGQGPQFIFQYYEKEERGRGNFPDRFSARQFPNYSSELNVNALLLGDSALYLCASMLTEITEAFFGQGTRLTVV.

The J gene is TRBJ2-7, the V gene TRBV30; D possibly corresponds to TRBD1 (6 bases). V lost 3 bases and J lost 2, with 14 bases in between. CDR1 and CDR2 from the germline V gene are GTSNPN and SVGIG (reference sequence). This CDR3 has 14 amino acids. CDR3 sequence reads: CAWSPDRTPYEQYF. As DNA, the CDR3 is TGTGCCTGGAGCCCCGACAGGACTCCCTACGAGCAGTACTTC.

There are a few counts of this clonotype. The junction shows a germline mismatch at one end, possibly a read error. This sequence joins TRBV9 and TRBJ2-3, with D perhaps matching TRBD2 (7 bases). In germline, CDR1 is SGDLS, CDR2 YYNGEE. The CDR3 covers 15 residues. CDR3 in DNA: TGTGCCAACAGCGTGGGGGGGGCCCGCACAGATACGCAGTATTTT. Protein: CANSVGGARTDTQYF. Variable domain in full (rest from reference TRBV9 and TRBJ2-3): DSGVTQTPKHLITATGQRVTLRCSPRSGDLSVYWYQQSLDQGLQFLIQYYNGEERAKGNILERFSAQQFPDLHSELNLSSLELGDSALYFCANSVGGARTDTQYFGPGTRLTVL.

This CDR3 is CASSPARGASPLHF. Here the CDR3 DNA reads TGTGCCAGTAGCCCGGCGCGCGGGGCTTCACCCCTCCACTTT. The chain couples TRBV19 to TRBJ1-6; D is possibly TRBD1 (5 bases). The germline V and J ends were trimmed by 6 bases and 9 bases, with 15 bases remaining between them. Germline CDR1 and CDR2: LNHDA and SQIVND (reference sequence). The CDR3 totals 14 residues.